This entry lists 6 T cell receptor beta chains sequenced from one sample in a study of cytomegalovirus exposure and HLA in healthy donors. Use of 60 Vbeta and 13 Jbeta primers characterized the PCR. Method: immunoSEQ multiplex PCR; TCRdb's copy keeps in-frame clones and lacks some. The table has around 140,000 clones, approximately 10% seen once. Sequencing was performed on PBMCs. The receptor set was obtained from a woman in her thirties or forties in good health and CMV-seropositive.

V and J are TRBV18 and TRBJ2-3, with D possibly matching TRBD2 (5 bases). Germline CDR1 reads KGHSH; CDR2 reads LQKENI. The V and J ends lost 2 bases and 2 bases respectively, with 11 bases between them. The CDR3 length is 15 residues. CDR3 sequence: CASSPSTAATDTQYF. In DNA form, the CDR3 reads TGTGCCAGCTCACCATCCACAGCGGCCACAGATACGCAGTATTTT.

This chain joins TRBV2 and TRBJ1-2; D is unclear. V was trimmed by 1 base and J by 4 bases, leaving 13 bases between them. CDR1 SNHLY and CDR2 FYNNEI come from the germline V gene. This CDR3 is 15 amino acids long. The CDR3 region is CASSEGLQTFYGYTF. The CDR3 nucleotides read TGTGCCAGCAGTGAAGGATTACAGACCTTCTATGGCTACACCTTC.

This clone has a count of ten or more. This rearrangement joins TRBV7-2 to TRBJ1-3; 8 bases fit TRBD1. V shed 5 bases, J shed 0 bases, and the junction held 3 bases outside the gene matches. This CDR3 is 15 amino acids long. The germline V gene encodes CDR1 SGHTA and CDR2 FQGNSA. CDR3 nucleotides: TGTGCCAGCAGCCGGGGGACAGGCTCTGGAAACACCATATATTTT. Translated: CASSRGTGSGNTIYF.

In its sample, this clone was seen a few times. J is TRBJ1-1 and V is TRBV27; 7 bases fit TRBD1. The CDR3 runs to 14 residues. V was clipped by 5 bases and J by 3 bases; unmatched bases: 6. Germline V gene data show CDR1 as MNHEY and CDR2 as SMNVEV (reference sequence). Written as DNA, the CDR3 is TGTGCCAGCAGTCCGACAGGGCTCCACACTGAAGCTTTCTTT. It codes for CASSPTGLHTEAFF.

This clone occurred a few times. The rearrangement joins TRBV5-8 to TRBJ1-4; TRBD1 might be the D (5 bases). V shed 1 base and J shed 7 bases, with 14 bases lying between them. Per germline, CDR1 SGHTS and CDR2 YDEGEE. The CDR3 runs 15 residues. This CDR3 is CASSLSQGRSEKLFF. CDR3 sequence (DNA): TGTGCCAGCAGCTTGTCGCAGGGCAGGAGTGAAAAACTGTTTTTT.

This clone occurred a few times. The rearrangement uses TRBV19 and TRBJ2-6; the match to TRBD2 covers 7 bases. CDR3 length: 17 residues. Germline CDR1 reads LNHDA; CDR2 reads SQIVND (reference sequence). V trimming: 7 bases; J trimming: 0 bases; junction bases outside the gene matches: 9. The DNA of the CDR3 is TGTGCCAGTATGGGGAGGGCTGGGGACTCTGGGGCCAACGTCCTGACTTTC. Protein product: CASMGRAGDSGANVLTF.